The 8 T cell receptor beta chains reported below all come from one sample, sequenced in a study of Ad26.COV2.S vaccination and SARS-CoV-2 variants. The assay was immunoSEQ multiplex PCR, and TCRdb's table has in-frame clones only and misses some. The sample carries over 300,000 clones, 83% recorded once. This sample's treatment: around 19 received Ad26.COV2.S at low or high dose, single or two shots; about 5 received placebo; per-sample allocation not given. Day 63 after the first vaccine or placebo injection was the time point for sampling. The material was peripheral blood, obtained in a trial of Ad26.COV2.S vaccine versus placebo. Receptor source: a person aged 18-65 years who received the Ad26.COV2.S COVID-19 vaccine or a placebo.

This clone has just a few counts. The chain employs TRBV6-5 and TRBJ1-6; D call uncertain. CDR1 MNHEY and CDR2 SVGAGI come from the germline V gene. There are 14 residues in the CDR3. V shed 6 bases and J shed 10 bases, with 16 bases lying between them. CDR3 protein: CASRTNSDRSPLHF. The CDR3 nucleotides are TGTGCCAGCAGAACCAACTCAGATAGATCACCCCTCCACTTT.

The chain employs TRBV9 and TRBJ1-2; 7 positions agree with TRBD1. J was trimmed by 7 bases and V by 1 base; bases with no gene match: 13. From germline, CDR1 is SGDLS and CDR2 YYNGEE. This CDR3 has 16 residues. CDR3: CASSVRGTALWGGYTF. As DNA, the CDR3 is TGTGCCAGCAGCGTACGTGGGACAGCCCTTTGGGGTGGCTACACCTTC.

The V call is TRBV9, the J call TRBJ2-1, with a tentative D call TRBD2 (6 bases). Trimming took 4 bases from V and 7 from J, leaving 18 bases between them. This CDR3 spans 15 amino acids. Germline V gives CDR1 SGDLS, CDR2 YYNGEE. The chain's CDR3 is CASSLGTPWINEQFF. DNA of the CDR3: TGTGCCAGCAGCCTCGGGACTCCCTGGATTAATGAGCAGTTCTTC.

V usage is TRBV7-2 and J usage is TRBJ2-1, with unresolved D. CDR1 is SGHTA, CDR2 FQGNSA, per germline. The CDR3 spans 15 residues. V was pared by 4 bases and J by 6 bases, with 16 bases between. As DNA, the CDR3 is TGTGCCAGCAGCTCGTCCCGTGGAACATTCAATGAGCAGTTCTTC. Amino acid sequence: CASSSSRGTFNEQFF.

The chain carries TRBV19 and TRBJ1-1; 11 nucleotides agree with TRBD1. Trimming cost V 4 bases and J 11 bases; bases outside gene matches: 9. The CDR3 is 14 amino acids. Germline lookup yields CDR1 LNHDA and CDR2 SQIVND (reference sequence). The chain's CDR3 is CASSTLGTGGSAFF. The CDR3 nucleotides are TGTGCCAGTAGTACCTTGGGGACAGGGGGTAGTGCTTTCTTT.

The chain's CDR3 is CASFPSGGPLHF. In DNA, the CDR3 is TGTGCCAGTTTTCCGTCGGGGGGACCCCTCCACTTT. This chain joins TRBV19 and TRBJ1-6; D is possibly TRBD1 (5 bases). The CDR3 is 12 residues long. Trimming took 8 bases from V and 12 from J, leaving 14 bases between them. Germline V gene sequence: CDR1 LNHDA, CDR2 SQIVND (reference sequence).

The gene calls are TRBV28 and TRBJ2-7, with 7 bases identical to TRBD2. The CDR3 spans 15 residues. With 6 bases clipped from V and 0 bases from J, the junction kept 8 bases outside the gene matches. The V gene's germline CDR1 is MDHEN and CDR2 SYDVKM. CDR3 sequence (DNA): TGTGCCAGCAGCCGAGCGGGGATCAGCTCCTACGAGCAGTACTTC. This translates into CASSRAGISSYEQYF.

The CDR3 DNA is TGTGCCAGCAGCTTGTCACGTGACAGGGGTAGGGTAAAACTGTTTTTT. This gives the protein CASSLSRDRGRVKLFF. V is TRBV5-6 and J is TRBJ1-4; 8 bases fit TRBD1. Germline CDR1 reads SGHDT; CDR2 reads YYEEEE. J was trimmed by 10 bases and V by 1 base; bases with no gene match: 12. The CDR3 is made up of 16 amino acids.